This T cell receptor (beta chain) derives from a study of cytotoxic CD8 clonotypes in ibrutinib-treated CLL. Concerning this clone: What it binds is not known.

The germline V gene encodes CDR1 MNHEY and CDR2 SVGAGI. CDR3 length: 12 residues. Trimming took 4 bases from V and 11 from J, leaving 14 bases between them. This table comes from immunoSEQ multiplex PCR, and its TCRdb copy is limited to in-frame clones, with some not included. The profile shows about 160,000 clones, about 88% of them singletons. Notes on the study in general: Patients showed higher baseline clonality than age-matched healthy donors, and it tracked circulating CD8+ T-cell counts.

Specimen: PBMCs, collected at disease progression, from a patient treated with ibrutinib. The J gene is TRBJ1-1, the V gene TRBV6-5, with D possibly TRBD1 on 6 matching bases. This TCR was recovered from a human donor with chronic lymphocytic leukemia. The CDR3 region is CASSFGGIGAFF. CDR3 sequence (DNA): TGTGCCAGCAGTTTTGGGGGCATCGGCGCTTTCTTT.